The source of this TCR beta chain is a study of CD8+ T cells in alopecia areata. CDR1 is LGHNA and CDR2 is YSLEER in the germline V gene. The germline V and J ends were trimmed by 0 bases and 7 bases, with 19 bases remaining between them. The CDR3 covers 16 residues. cDNA prepared by RNA extraction and subsequent reverse transcription served as the template for sequencing. The method was immunoSEQ multiplex PCR; TCRdb's version includes in-frame clones alone and lacks a portion of them. Among 110,000 to 150,000 clones listed, roughly three fifths were seen once. This chain joins TRBV4-3 and TRBJ2-7; perhaps TRBD1 as D (5 bases). The starting material was CD4+ T cells sorted from blood, obtained at week 0. The source is a human donor with alopecia areata. CDR3 nucleotides: TGCGCCAGCAGCCAAGATACCCGGCGCAGGGTGCGGGAGCAGTACTTC. Translating it yields CASSQDTRRRVREQYF.